This TCR beta chain is drawn from a study of cytomegalovirus exposure and HLA in healthy donors. PCR used 60 Vbeta primers and 13 Jbeta primers. Assay: immunoSEQ multiplex PCR; the TCRdb copy retains only in-frame clones and omits some. This sample has about 110,000 clones; around four fifths occur once, and the top ten carry about 6.6%. The CDR3 spans 14 residues. In germline, CDR1 is SNHLY, CDR2 FYNNEI. Trimming removed 10 bases from V and 0 bases from J, with 16 bases in between. Material for sequencing was PBMCs. The V and J genes are TRBV2 and TRBJ2-7, with TRBD1 as a possible D gene (6 bases). This sequence was found in a man aged 25-45 years in good health and CMV-seropositive. The CDR3 here is CANSRGISSYEQYF. The DNA of the CDR3 is TGTGCCAACAGCAGGGGAATTTCCTCCTACGAGCAGTACTTC.